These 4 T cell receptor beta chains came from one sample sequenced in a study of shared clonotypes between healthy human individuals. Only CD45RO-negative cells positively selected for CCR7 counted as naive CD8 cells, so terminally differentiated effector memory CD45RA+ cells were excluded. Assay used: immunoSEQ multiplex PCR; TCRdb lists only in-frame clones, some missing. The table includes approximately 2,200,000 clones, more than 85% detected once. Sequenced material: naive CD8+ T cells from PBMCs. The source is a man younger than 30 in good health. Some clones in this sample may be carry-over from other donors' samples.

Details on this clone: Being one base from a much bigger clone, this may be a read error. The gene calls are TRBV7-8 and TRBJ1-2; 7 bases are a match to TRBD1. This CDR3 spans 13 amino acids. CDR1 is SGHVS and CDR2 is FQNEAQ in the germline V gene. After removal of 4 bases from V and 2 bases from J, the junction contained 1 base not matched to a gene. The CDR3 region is CASSSGQNYGYTF. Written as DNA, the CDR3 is TGTGCCAGCAGCTCGGGACAGAACTATGGCTACACCTTC.

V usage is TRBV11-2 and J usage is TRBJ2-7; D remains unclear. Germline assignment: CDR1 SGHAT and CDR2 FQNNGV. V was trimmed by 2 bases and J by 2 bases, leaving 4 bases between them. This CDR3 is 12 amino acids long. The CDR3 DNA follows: TGTGCCAGCAGCTTAATAACCTACGAGCAGTACTTC. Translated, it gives CASSLITYEQYF.

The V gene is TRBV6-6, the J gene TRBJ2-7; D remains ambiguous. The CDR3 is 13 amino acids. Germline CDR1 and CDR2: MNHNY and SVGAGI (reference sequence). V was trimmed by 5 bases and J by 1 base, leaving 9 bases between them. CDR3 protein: CASSDVLSYEQYF. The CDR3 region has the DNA TGTGCCAGCAGTGACGTTCTGTCCTACGAGCAGTACTTC.

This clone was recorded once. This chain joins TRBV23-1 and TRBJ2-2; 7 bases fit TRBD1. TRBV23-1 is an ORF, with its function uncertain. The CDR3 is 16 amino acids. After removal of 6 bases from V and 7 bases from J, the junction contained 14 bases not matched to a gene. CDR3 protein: CASRGRRGPVGGELFF. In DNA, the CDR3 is TGCGCCAGCAGGGGCCGAAGGGGGCCCGTTGGCGGGGAGCTGTTTTTT.